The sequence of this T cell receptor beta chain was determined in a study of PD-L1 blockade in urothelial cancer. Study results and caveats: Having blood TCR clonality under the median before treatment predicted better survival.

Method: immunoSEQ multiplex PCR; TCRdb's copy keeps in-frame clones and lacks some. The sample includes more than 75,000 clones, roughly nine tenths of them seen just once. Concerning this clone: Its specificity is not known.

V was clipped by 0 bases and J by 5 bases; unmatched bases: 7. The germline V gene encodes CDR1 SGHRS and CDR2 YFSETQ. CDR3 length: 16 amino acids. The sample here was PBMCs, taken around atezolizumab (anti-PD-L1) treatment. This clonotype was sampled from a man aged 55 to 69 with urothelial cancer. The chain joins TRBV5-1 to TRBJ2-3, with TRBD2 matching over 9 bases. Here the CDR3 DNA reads TGCGCCAGCAGCTTGGCGGTGCGGGAGGGCCAAGATACGCAGTATTTT. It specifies CASSLAVREGQDTQYF.